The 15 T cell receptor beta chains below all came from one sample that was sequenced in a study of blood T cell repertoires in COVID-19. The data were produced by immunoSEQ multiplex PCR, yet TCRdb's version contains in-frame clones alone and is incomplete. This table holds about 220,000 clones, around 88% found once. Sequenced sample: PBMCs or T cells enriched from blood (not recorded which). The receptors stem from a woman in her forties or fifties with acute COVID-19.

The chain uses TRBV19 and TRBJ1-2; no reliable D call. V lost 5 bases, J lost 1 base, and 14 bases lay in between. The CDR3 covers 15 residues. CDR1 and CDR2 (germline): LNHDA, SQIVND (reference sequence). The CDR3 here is CASSPYGIRNYGYTF. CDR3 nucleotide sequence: TGTGCCAGTAGTCCCTACGGGATCCGTAACTATGGCTACACCTTC.

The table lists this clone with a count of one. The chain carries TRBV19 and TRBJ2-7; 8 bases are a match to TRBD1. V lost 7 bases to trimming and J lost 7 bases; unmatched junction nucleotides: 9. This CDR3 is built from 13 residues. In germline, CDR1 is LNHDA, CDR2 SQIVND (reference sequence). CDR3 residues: CASTRTGSKEQYF. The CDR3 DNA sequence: TGTGCCAGTACCCGGACAGGGTCGAAGGAGCAGTACTTC. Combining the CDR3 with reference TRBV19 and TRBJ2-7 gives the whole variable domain DGGITQSPKYLFRKEGQNVTLSCEQNLNHDAMYWYRQDPGQGLRLIYYSQIVNDFQKGDIAEGYSVSREKKESFPLTVTSAQKNPTAFYLCASTRTGSKEQYFGPGTRLTVT.

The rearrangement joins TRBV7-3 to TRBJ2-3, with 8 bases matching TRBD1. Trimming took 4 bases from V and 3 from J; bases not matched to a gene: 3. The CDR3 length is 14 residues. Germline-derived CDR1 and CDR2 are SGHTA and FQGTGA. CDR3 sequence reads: CASSYGQGTDTQYF. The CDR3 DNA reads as TGTGCCAGCAGCTACGGACAGGGAACAGATACGCAGTATTTT.

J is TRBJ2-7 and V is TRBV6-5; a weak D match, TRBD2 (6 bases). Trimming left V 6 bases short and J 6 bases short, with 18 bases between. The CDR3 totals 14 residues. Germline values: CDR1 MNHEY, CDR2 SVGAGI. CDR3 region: CASRTPQGGAEQYF. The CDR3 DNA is TGTGCCAGCAGAACGCCCCAGGGCGGGGCCGAGCAGTACTTC.

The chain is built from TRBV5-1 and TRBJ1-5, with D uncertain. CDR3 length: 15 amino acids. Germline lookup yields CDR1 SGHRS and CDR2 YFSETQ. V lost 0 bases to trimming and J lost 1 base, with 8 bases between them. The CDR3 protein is CASSLGLGSNQPQHF. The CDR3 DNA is TGCGCCAGCAGCTTGGGTTTGGGCAGCAATCAGCCCCAGCATTTT. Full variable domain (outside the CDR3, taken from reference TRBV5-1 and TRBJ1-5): KAGVTQTPRYLIKTRGQQVTLSCSPISGHRSVSWYQQTPGQGLQFLFEYFSETQRNKGNFPGRFSGRQFSNSRSEMNVSTLELGDSALYLCASSLGLGSNQPQHFGDGTRLSIL.

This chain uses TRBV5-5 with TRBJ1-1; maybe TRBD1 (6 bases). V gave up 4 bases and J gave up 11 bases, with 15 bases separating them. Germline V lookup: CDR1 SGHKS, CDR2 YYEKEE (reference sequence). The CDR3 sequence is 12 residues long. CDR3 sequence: CASSRGTVMAFF. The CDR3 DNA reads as TGTGCCAGCAGCAGGGGGACCGTAATGGCTTTCTTT.

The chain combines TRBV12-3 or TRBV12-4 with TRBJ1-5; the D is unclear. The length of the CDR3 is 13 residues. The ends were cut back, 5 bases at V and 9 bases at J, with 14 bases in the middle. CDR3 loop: CASSDSSHGPQHF. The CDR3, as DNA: TGTGCCAGCAGTGACTCGTCGCATGGGCCCCAGCATTTT.

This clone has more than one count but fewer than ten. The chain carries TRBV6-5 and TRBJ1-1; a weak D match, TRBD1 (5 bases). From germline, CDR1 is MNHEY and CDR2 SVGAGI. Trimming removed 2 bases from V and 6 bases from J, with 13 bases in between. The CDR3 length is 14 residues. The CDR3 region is CASSYRAGRAEAFF. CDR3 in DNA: TGTGCCAGCAGTTACAGGGCAGGGAGGGCTGAAGCTTTCTTT.

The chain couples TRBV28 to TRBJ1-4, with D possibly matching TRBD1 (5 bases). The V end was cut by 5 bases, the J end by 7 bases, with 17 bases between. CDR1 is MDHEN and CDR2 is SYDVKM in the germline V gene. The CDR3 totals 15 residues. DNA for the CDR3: TGTGCCAGCAGTATCTCCAGGGATTCCGGTGAAAAACTGTTTTTT. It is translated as CASSISRDSGEKLFF.

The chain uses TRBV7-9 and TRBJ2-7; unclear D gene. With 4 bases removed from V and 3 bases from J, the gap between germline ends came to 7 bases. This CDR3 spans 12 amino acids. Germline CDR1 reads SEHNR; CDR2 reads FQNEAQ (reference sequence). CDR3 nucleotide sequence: TGTGCCAGCAGCTACCCGGGCTACGAGCAGTACTTC. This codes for CASSYPGYEQYF.

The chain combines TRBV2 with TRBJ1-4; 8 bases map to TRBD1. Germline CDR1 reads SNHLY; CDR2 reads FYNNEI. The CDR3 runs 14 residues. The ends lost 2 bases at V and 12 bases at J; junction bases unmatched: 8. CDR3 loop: CASSERQGAGELFF. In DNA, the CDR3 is TGTGCCAGCAGTGAACGCCAGGGGGCCGGAGAACTGTTTTTT. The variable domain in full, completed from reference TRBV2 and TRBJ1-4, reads EPEVTQTPSHQVTQMGQEVILRCVPISNHLYFYWYRQILGQKVEFLVSFYNNEISEKSEIFDDQFSVERPDGSNFTLKIRSTKLEDSAMYFCASSERQGAGELFFGSGTQLSVL.

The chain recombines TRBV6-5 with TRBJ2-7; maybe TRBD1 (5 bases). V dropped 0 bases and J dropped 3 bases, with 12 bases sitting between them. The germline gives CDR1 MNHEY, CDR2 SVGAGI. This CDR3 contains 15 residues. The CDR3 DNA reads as TGTGCCAGCAGTTACTCCCTGTGGCAGGGCTACGAGCAGTACTTC. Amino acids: CASSYSLWQGYEQYF.

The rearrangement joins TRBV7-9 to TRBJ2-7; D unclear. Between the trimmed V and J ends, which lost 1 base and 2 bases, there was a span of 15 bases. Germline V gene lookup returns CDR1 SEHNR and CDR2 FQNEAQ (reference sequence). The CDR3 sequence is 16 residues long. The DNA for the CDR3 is TGTGCCAGCAGCTTAGAGGATCGGGTGTCCACCTACGAGCAGTACTTC. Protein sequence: CASSLEDRVSTYEQYF. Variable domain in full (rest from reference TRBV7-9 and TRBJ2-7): DTGVSQNPRHKITKRGQNVTFRCDPISEHNRLYWYRQTLGQGPEFLTYFQNEAQLEKSRLLSDRFSAERPKGSFSTLEIQRTEQGDSAMYLCASSLEDRVSTYEQYFGPGTRLTVT.

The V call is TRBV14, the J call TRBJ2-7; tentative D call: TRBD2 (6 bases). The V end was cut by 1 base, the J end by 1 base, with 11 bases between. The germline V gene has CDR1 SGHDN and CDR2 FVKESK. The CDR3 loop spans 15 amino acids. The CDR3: CASSQAEGLSYEQYF. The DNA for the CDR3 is TGTGCCAGCAGCCAAGCGGAGGGTCTGTCCTACGAGCAGTACTTC.

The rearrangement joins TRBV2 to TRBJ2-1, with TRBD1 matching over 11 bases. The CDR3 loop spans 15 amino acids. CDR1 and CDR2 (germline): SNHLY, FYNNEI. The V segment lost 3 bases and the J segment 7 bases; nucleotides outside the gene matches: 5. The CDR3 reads CASSDGTGGKNEQFF. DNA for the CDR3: TGTGCCAGCAGTGACGGGACAGGGGGGAAAAATGAGCAGTTCTTC.